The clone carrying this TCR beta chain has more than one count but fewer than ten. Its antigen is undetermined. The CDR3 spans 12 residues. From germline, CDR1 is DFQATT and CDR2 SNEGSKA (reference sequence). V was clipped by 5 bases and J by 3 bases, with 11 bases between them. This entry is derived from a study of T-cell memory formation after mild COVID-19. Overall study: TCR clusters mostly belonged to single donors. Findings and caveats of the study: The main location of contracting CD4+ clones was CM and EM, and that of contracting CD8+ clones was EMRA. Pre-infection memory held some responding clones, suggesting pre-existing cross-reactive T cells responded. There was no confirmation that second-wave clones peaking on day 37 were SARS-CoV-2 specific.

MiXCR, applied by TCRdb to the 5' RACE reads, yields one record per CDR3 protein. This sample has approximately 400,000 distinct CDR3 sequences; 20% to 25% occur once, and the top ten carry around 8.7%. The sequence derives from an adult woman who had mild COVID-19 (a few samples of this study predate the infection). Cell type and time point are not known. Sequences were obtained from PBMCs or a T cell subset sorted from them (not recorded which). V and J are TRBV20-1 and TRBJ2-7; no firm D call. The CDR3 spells CSAASPNYEQYF. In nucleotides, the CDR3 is TGCAGTGCTGCCTCGCCTAACTACGAGCAGTACTTC.